The text below deals with one TCR beta chain. Its antigen remains unknown. The data are from a study of T cells in narcolepsy. The CDR3 is made up of 14 amino acids. V lost 7 bases, J lost 4 bases, and 16 bases lay in between. Germline-derived CDR1 and CDR2 are SGHRS and YFSETQ. Sequencing was performed with immunoSEQ multiplex PCR; in TCRdb, only in-frame clones are kept and a portion is missing. This sample has tens of thousands of clones, with roughly 86% found just once. Study-wide findings and caveats: In some patient and control memory CD4+ samples, autoreactive clones were absent.

The chain links TRBV5-1 to TRBJ2-3; no clear D gene. Specimen: CD45RA- memory CD4+ T cells from PBMCs. This TCR derives from a human donor with narcolepsy. CDR3 bases: TGCGCCAGCGGATTGGGTGCGGAGTCAGATACGCAGTATTTT. Its protein is CASGLGAESDTQYF.